The clone carrying this T cell receptor (beta chain) occurred a few times. Its antigen is not known. Indicated treatment: around 19 received Ad26.COV2.S at low or high dose, single or two shots; about 5 received placebo; per-sample allocation not given. The samples date from day 63 after the first vaccine or placebo injection. Wuhan-strain spike was delivered by a replication-incompetent Ad26 vector. Germline trimming cut 1 base from V and 6 bases from J; bases unmatched to any gene: 8. The CDR3 is 16 amino acids. Germline CDR1 and CDR2: LGHNA and YNFKEQ. Clones were sequenced by immunoSEQ multiplex PCR, and TCRdb holds only the in-frame ones, with some missing. The table records roughly 500,000 clones, 85% to 90% of them present only once. The record originates from a study of Ad26.COV2.S vaccination and SARS-CoV-2 variants. Whole-study context: The study gave Ad26.COV2.S intramuscularly, once or twice 56 days apart. General observations from the study: Possibly, TCR breadth and depth analyses underestimated total T cell responses.

Sequencing was performed on peripheral blood, taken in a trial of Ad26.COV2.S vaccine versus placebo. The chain has TRBV4-2 and TRBJ2-4; TRBD1 matches 8 bases. The receptor's source is a person between 18 and 60 years old who received the Ad26.COV2.S COVID-19 vaccine or a placebo. CDR3 region: CASSQVEDRGRNIQYF. The CDR3 region has the DNA TGTGCCAGCAGCCAAGTTGAAGACAGGGGTAGAAACATTCAGTACTTC.